This T cell receptor (beta chain) comes out of a study of OX40 agonist ivuxolimab in advanced cancers. Overall study findings and caveats: Clonal expansion was among the lowest in partial responders at 0.1-3.0 mg/kg, especially CD8+.

For this clone: Its antigen is as yet unknown.

TCRdb keeps only in-frame clones here, not all; method: immunoSEQ multiplex PCR. The table lists more than 65,000 clones, about 93% of them singletons. Patients were ineligible given autoimmune disease history or systemic immunosuppression. Looked up from germline, CDR1 is ENHRY and CDR2 is SYGVKD. The CDR3 spans 16 residues. The V and J ends lost 6 bases and 1 base respectively, with 18 bases between them. Material: CD4+ or CD8+ T cells sorted from blood, obtained in a trial of the OX40 agonist ivuxolimab. This TCR was recovered from an adult with an advanced solid tumor such as melanoma, head and neck, liver or kidney cancer. This chain links TRBV10-3 with TRBJ1-1, with D uncertain. The chain's CDR3 is CAISEATSGQNTEAFF. The DNA of the CDR3 is TGTGCCATCAGCGAGGCAACCTCAGGTCAGAACACTGAAGCTTTCTTT.